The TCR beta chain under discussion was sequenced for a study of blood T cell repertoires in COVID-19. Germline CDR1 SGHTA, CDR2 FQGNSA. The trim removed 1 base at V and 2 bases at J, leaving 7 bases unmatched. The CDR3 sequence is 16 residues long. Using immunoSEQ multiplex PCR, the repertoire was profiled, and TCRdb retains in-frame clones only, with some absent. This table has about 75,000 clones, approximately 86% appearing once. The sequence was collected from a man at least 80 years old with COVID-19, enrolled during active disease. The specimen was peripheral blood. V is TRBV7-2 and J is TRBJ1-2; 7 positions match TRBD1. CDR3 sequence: CASSLDRGLMNYGYTF. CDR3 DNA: TGTGCCAGCAGCTTAGACAGGGGCCTCATGAACTATGGCTACACCTTC.